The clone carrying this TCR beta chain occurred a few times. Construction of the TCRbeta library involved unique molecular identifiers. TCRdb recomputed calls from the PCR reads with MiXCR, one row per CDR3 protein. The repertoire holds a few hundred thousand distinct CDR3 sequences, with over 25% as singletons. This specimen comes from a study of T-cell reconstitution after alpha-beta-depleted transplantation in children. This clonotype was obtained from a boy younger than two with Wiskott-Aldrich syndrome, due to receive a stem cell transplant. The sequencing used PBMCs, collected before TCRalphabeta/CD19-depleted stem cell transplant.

In DNA, the CDR3 is TGCAGCGTTGAACCCTTAGCGGTCGGAGGTGTGGATGAGCAGTTCTTC. As protein: CSVEPLAVGGVDEQFF. V gene TRBV29-1 combines with J gene TRBJ2-1; weak D call: TRBD2 (6 bases). The germline V and J ends were trimmed by 2 bases and 8 bases, with 22 bases remaining between them. The CDR3 totals 16 residues. The germline CDR1 and CDR2 sequences are SQVTM and ANQGSEA.